This TCR beta chain derives from a study of cytomegalovirus exposure and HLA in healthy donors. Study-wide results and caveats: The authors enumerated 150 to 200 TCR beta chains as linked to cytomegalovirus.

Trimming cost V 0 bases and J 3 bases, with 14 bases left between them. The germline V gene has CDR1 LGHNA and CDR2 YNFKEQ. The CDR3 is 16 residues long. Sequenced by immunoSEQ multiplex PCR; TCRdb stores in-frame clones only, minus some. The sample carries approximately 140,000 clones, 84% recorded once. For this clone: Its antigen is currently unknown.

This TCR was recovered from a young woman in good health and CMV-seronegative. The sample was PBMCs. The chain combines TRBV4-2 with TRBJ1-2; D gene uncertain. CDR3 sequence reads: CASSQDPPQEDYGYTF. The CDR3 nucleotides are TGTGCCAGCAGCCAAGACCCTCCGCAGGAGGACTATGGCTACACCTTC.